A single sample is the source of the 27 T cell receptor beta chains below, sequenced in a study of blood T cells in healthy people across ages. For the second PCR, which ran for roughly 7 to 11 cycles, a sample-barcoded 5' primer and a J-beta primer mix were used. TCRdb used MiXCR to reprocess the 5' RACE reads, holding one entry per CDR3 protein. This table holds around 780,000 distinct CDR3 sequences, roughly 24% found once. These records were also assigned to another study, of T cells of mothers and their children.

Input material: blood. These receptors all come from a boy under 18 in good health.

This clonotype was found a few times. DNA for the CDR3: TGCAGTGTCCCGGGGGGGCCAGGCACAGATACGCAGTATTTT. It is translated as CSVPGGPGTDTQYF. The chain carries TRBV20-1 and TRBJ2-3; 8 nucleotides align to TRBD2. Germline V gene lookup returns CDR1 DFQATT and CDR2 SNEGSKA (reference sequence). This CDR3 has 14 residues. V gave up 7 bases and J gave up 1 base; unmatched junction bases: 7.

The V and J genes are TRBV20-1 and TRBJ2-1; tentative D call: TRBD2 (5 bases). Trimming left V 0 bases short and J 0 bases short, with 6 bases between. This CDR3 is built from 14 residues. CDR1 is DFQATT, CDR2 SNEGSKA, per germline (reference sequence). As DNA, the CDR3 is TGCAGTGCTAGAGATGCGGGCTCCTACAATGAGCAGTTCTTC. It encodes CSARDAGSYNEQFF.

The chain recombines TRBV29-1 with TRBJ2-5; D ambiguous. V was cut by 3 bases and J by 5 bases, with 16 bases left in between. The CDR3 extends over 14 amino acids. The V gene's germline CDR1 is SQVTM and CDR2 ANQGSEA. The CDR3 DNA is TGCAGCGTTGACGCCCCAGGAGCCTTGGAGACCCAGTACTTC. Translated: CSVDAPGALETQYF.

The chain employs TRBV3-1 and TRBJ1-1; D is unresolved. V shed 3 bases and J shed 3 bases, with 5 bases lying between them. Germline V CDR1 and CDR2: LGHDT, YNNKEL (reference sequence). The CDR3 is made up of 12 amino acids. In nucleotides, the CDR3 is TGTGCCAGCAGCCACCCTGACACTGAAGCTTTCTTT. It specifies CASSHPDTEAFF.

CDR3 bases: TGTGCCAGCTTGGTAGAATTGAACACTGAAGCTTTCTTT. Translating it yields CASLVELNTEAFF. The chain recombines TRBV2 with TRBJ1-1; D remains ambiguous. Trimming removed 8 bases from V and 0 bases from J, with 10 bases in between. Germline-derived CDR1 and CDR2 are SNHLY and FYNNEI. The CDR3 extends over 13 amino acids.

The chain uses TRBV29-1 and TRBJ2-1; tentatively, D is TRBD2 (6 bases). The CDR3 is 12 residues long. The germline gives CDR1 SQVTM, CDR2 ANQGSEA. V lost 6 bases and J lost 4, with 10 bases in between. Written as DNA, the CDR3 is TGCAGCGTCCCGGCGGGGTACAATGAGCAGTTCTTC. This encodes CSVPAGYNEQFF.

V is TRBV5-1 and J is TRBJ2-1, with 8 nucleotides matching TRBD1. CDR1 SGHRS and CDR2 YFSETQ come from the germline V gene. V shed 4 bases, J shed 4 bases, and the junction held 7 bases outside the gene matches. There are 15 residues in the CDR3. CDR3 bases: TGCGCCAGCAGCCTGGGACAGGTCCAATACAATGAGCAGTTCTTC. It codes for CASSLGQVQYNEQFF.

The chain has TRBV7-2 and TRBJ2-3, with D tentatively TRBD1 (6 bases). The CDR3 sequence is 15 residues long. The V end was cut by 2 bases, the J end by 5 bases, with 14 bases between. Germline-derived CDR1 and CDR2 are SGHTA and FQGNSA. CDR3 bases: TGTGCCAGCAGCTTAAGGGTTAGGGGGTTAGATACGCAGTATTTT. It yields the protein CASSLRVRGLDTQYF.

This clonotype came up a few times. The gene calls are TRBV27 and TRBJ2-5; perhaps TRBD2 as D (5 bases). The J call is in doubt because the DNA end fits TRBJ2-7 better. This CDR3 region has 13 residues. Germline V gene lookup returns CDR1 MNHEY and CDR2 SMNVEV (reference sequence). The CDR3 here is CASRSPGSYEQYF. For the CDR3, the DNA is TGTGCCAGCAGGTCCCCGGGGTCCTACGAGCAGTACTTC.

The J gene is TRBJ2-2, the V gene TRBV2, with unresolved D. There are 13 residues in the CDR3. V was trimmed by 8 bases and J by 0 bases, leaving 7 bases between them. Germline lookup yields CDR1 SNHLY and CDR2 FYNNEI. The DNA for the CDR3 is TGTGCCAGCGGGTCGCCGAACACCGGGGAGCTGTTTTTT. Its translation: CASGSPNTGELFF.

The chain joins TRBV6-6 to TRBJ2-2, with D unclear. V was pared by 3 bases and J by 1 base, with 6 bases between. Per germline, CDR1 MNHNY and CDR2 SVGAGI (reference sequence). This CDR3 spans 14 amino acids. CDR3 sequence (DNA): TGTGCCAGCAGTTATTTCGAGAACACCGGGGAGCTGTTTTTT. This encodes CASSYFENTGELFF.

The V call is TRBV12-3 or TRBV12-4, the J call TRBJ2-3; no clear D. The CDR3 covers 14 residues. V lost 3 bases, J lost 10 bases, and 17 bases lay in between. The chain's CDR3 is CASSFSRFLDAQYF. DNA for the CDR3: TGTGCCAGCAGTTTTTCCAGGTTCCTGGATGCGCAGTATTTT.

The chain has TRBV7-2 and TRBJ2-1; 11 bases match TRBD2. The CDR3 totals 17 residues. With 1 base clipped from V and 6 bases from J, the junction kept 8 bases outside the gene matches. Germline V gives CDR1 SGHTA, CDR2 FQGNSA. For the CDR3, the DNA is TGTGCCAGCAGCTTAGGAGGCCCTAGCGGGGGGATCAATGAGCAGTTCTTC. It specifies CASSLGGPSGGINEQFF. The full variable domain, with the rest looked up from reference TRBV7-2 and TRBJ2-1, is GAGVSQSPSNKVTEKGKDVELRCDPISGHTALYWYRQSLGQGLEFLIYFQGNSAPDKSGLPSDRFSAERTGGSVSTLTIQRTQQEDSAVYLCASSLGGPSGGINEQFFGPGTRLTVL.

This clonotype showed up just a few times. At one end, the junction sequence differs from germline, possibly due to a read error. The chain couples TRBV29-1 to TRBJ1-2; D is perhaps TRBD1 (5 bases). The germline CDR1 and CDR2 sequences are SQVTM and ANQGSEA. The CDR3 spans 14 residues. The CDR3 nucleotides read TGCAGCGTTGCCTGGACATACGCACCCTATCGCTACACCTTC. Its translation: CSVAWTYAPYRYTF.

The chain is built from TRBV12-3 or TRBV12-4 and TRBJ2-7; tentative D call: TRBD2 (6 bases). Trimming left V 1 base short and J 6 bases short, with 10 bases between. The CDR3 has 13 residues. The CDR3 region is CASSLGGDGEQYF. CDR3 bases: TGTGCCAGCAGTTTAGGGGGGGATGGCGAGCAGTACTTC.

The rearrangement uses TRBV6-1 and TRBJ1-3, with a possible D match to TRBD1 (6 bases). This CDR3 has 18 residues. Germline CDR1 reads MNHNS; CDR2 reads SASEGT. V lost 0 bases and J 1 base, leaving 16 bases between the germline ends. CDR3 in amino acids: CASSEASFLQGSGNTIYF. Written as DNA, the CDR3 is TGTGCCAGCAGTGAAGCTTCTTTTCTACAGGGTTCTGGAAACACCATATATTTT.

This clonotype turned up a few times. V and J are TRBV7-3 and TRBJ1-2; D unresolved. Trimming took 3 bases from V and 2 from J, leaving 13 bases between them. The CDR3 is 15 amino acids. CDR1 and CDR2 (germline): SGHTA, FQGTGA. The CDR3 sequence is CASSFGPSLNYGYTF. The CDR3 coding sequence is TGTGCCAGCAGCTTTGGACCAAGCCTAAACTATGGCTACACCTTC. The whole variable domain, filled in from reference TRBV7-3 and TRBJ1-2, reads GAGVSQTPSNKVTEKGKYVELRCDPISGHTALYWYRQSLGQGPEFLIYFQGTGAADDSGLPNDRFFAVRPEGSVSTLKIQRTERGDSAVYLCASSFGPSLNYGYTFGSGTRLTVV.

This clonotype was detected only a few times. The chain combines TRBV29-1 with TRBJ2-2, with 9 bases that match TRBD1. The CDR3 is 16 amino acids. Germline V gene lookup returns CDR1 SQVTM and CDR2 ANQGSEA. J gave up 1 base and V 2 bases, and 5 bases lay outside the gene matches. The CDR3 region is CSVEYQDRGNTGELFF. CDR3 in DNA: TGCAGCGTTGAATATCAGGACAGGGGGAACACCGGGGAGCTGTTTTTT.

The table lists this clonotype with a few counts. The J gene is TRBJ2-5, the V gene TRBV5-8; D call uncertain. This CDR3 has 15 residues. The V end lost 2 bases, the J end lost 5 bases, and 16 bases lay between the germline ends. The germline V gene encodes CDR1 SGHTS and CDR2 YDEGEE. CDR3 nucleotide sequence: TGTGCCAGCAGCTTTGGGCCGCCAAGCCCTGAGACCCAGTACTTC. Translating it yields CASSFGPPSPETQYF.

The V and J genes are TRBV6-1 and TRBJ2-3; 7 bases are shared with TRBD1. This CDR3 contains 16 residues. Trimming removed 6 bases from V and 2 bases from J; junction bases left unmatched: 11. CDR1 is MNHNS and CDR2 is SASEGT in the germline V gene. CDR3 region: CASSTVLQGFTDTQYF. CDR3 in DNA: TGTGCCAGCAGCACAGTATTACAGGGGTTCACAGATACGCAGTATTTT.

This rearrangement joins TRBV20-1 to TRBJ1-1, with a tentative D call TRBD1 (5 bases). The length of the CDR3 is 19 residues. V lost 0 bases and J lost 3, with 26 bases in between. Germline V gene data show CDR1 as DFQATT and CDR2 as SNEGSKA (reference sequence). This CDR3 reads CSARDLRGMGLNDDTEAFF. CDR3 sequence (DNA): TGCAGTGCTAGAGATCTTAGGGGTATGGGCCTGAACGACGACACTGAAGCTTTCTTT.

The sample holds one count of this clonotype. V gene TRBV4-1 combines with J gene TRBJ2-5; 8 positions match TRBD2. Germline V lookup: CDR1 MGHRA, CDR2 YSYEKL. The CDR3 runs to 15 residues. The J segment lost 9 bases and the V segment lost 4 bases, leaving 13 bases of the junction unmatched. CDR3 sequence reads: CASSLFSGTRGAQYF. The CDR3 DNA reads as TGCGCCAGCAGCCTTTTTTCCGGGACTAGGGGGGCCCAGTACTTC.

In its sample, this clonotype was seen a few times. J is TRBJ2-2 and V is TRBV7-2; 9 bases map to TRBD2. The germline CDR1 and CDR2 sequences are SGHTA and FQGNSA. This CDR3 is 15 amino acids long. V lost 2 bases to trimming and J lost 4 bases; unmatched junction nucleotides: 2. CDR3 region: CASSLRGGATGELFF. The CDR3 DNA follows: TGTGCCAGCAGCTTACGCGGGGGGGCCACCGGGGAGCTGTTTTTT.

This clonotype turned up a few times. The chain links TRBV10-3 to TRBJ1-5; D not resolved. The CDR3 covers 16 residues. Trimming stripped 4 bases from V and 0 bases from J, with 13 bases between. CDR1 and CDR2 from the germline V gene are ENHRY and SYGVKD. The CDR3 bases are TGTGCCATCAGTGGGTCTCAGATTAATAGCAATCAGCCCCAGCATTTT. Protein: CAISGSQINSNQPQHF.

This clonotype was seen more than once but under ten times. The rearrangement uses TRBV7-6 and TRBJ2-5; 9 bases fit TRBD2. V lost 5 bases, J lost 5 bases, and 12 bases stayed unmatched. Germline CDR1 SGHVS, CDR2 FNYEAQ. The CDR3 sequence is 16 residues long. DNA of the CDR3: TGTGCCAGCAGCCCCGTCCAAGCGGGGGGCGGGGAGACCCAGTACTTC. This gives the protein CASSPVQAGGGETQYF.

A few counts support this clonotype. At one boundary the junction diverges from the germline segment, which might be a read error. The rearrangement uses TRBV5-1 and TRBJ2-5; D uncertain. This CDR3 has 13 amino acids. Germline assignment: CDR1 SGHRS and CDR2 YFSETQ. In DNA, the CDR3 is TGCGCCGGCAGCTTGGGTTCGAGCGAGACCCAGTACTTC. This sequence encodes CAGSLGSSETQYF. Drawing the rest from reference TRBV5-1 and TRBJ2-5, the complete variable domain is KAGVTQTPRYLIKTRGQQVTLSCSPISGHRSVSWYQQTPGQGLQFLFEYFSETQRNKGNFPGRFSGRQFSNSRSEMNVSTLELGDSALYLCAGSLGSSETQYFGPGTRLLVL.

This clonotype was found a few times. DNA for the CDR3: TGTGCCAGCAGCCAAGCACGGGAGGCGTACGAGCAGTACTTC. Translated, it gives CASSQAREAYEQYF. The V and J genes are TRBV3-1 and TRBJ2-7; 7 bases align to TRBD2. Germline V lookup: CDR1 LGHDT, CDR2 YNNKEL (reference sequence). The CDR3 runs 14 residues. With V trimmed by 1 base and J by 4 bases, 4 bases remained unmatched.